These 26 T cell receptor beta chains share one sample of origin, sequenced in a study of blood T cell repertoires in COVID-19. Assay: immunoSEQ multiplex PCR; the TCRdb copy retains only in-frame clones and omits some. Of under 120,000 clones in the sample, around 83% were seen once. Sequencing input: peripheral blood. These receptors all come from a human donor in a cohort sampled during active COVID-19.

The CDR3 reads CASSSQDSGANVLTF. The CDR3 region has the DNA TGTGCCAGTAGTTCACAGGACTCTGGGGCCAACGTCCTGACTTTC. This chain joins TRBV19 and TRBJ2-6, with D perhaps TRBD1 (5 bases). Trimming removed 5 bases at V and 0 bases at J, with 8 bases between. Germline V gene lookup returns CDR1 LNHDA and CDR2 SQIVND (reference sequence). CDR3 length equals 15 residues.

The J gene is TRBJ2-1, the V gene TRBV28; 10 bases agree with TRBD1. V trimming: 5 bases; J trimming: 4 bases; junction bases outside the gene matches: 5. Germline V gene lookup returns CDR1 MDHEN and CDR2 SYDVKM. The CDR3 loop spans 15 amino acids. The CDR3 loop reads CASSLGTGAYNEQFF. The CDR3 DNA is TGTGCCAGCAGTCTCGGGACAGGGGCTTACAATGAGCAGTTCTTC.

V is TRBV5-6 and J is TRBJ2-7; 7 bases map to TRBD1. From germline, CDR1 is SGHDT and CDR2 YYEEEE. This CDR3 is 16 amino acids long. J gave up 0 bases and V 0 bases, and 6 bases lay outside the gene matches. The DNA for the CDR3 is TGTGCCAGCAGCTTGGGATACAGGGACAGCTCCTACGAGCAGTACTTC. This encodes CASSLGYRDSSYEQYF.

V usage is TRBV4-2 and J usage is TRBJ2-1; 16 bases are a match to TRBD2. V trimming: 3 bases; J trimming: 1 base; junction bases outside the gene matches: 3. From germline, CDR1 is LGHNA and CDR2 YNFKEQ. There are 18 residues in the CDR3. CDR3 sequence: CASSQGTSGGASYNEQFF. CDR3 bases: TGTGCCAGCAGCCAGGGGACTAGCGGGGGGGCATCCTACAATGAGCAGTTCTTC.

This clone was observed a single time. The chain couples TRBV6-2 or TRBV6-3 to TRBJ2-7, with D maybe TRBD2 (5 bases). CDR1 is MNHEY, CDR2 SVGEGT, per germline. Deletions cut 5 bases from V and 9 bases from J, with 17 bases between. This CDR3 contains 13 residues. The CDR3 protein is CASSGGRSMRQYF. The CDR3 DNA is TGTGCCAGCAGTGGAGGCCGGTCGATGCGGCAGTACTTC.

This rearrangement joins TRBV21-1 to TRBJ1-2; the tabulated D call, TRBD1, remains unverified against the DNA. TRBV21-1 is a documented pseudogene. This CDR3 spans 14 amino acids. The CDR3 reads CASSKGQGRIGYTF. DNA for the CDR3: TGTGCCAGCAGCAAGGGTCAGGGAAGGATTGGCTACACCTTC.

This clone was observed a single time. The chain is built from TRBV9 and TRBJ2-2, with TRBD2 identical over 14 bases. Trimming cost V 3 bases and J 6 bases; bases outside gene matches: 4. CDR1 SGDLS and CDR2 YYNGEE come from the germline V gene. The CDR3 contains 16 residues. The CDR3 here is CASSARLAGGPGELFF. The CDR3 DNA is TGTGCCAGCAGCGCCAGACTAGCGGGGGGGCCCGGGGAGCTGTTTTTT.

Only one count was recorded for this clone. The rearrangement links TRBV5-1 to TRBJ1-5; TRBD1 matches at 7 bases. Losses at the gene ends were 0 bases for V and 0 bases for J; bases not matched to a gene: 6. Germline V CDR1 and CDR2: SGHRS, YFSETQ. The CDR3 is 17 amino acids. CDR3 coding DNA: TGCGCCAGCAGCTTGGAACGGGACAGTTATAGCAATCAGCCCCAGCATTTT. Protein product: CASSLERDSYSNQPQHF.

The genes are TRBV27 and TRBJ1-2; 7 bases line up with TRBD1. There are 17 residues in the CDR3. Per germline, CDR1 MNHEY and CDR2 SMNVEV (reference sequence). J gave up 3 bases and V 2 bases, and 12 bases lay outside the gene matches. The CDR3 spells CASSLKVGGAPDYGYTF. The CDR3, as DNA: TGTGCCAGCAGTTTAAAGGTAGGGGGCGCGCCGGACTATGGCTACACCTTC.

The chain has TRBV7-2 and TRBJ2-5; D is perhaps TRBD2 (5 bases). Germline V gene data show CDR1 as SGHTA and CDR2 as FQGNSA. The CDR3 runs 14 residues. V was trimmed by 5 bases and J by 1 base, leaving 11 bases between them. The CDR3 protein is CASSAGQLQETQYF. For the CDR3, the DNA is TGTGCCAGCAGCGCGGGCCAACTCCAAGAGACCCAGTACTTC.

The V gene is TRBV5-1, the J gene TRBJ2-1; 12 bases map to TRBD2. The CDR3 has 15 residues. Trimming at V came to 3 bases and at J to 8 bases, leaving 6 bases not matched to a gene. Per the germline V gene, CDR1 is SGHRS and CDR2 is YFSETQ. CDR3 region: CASSSVLAGGDEQFF. The CDR3 region has the DNA TGCGCCAGCAGCTCAGTACTAGCGGGAGGTGATGAGCAGTTCTTC.

Ten or more counts support this clone. V and J are TRBV30 and TRBJ1-6, with a tentative D call TRBD1 (5 bases). V lost 1 base and J 4 bases, leaving 5 bases between the germline ends. The CDR3 contains 13 residues. CDR1 and CDR2 from the germline V gene are GTSNPN and SVGIG (reference sequence). DNA of the CDR3: TGTGCCTGGAGTGGACAGTATAATTCACCCCTCCACTTT. Translated, it gives CAWSGQYNSPLHF.

The V gene is TRBV19, the J gene TRBJ2-1; a weak D match, TRBD2 (5 bases). This CDR3 contains 16 residues. Trimming removed 1 base at V and 3 bases at J, with 13 bases between. Germline CDR1 is LNHDA and CDR2 is SQIVND (reference sequence). The chain's CDR3 is CASSIVGGWSYNEQFF. CDR3 bases: TGTGCCAGTAGTATAGTCGGAGGTTGGAGCTACAATGAGCAGTTCTTC.

The chain employs TRBV30 and TRBJ1-5; unclear D gene. CDR3 size: 12 residues. CDR1 is GTSNPN and CDR2 is SVGIG in the germline V gene (reference sequence). V was pared by 2 bases and J by 6 bases, with 8 bases between. CDR3 protein: CAWSRFGQPQHF. As DNA, the CDR3 is TGTGCCTGGAGTCGGTTTGGTCAGCCCCAGCATTTT.

The chain employs TRBV27 and TRBJ2-7; TRBD2 aligns across 8 bases. V shed 5 bases and J 2 bases; nucleotides not matched to a gene: 8. The CDR3 is 15 residues long. Germline CDR1 and CDR2: MNHEY and SMNVEV (reference sequence). The CDR3 DNA reads TGTGCCAGCAGTCCACAGCGGGAGCTCGCCTACGAGCAGTACTTC. Translated, it gives CASSPQRELAYEQYF.

This clone appeared a single time. The V call is TRBV9, the J call TRBJ2-5, with D tentatively TRBD2 (5 bases). The CDR3 has 15 amino acids. CDR1 is SGDLS and CDR2 is YYNGEE in the germline V gene. The ends were cut back, 3 bases at V and 5 bases at J, with 17 bases in the middle. CDR3 region: CASSAGLSGIETQYF. In DNA form, the CDR3 reads TGTGCCAGCAGCGCGGGCTTGTCGGGAATCGAGACCCAGTACTTC.

This chain connects TRBV7-3 to TRBJ2-2; D is ambiguous. V was trimmed by 2 bases and J by 2 bases, leaving 3 bases between them. The V gene's germline CDR1 is SGHTA and CDR2 FQGTGA. This CDR3 spans 13 amino acids. CDR3 protein: CASSLLNTGELFF. The DNA of the CDR3 is TGTGCCAGCAGCTTACTTAACACCGGGGAGCTGTTTTTT.

This clone was seen only once. This chain uses TRBV27 with TRBJ2-1; D unresolved. Trimming pared 7 bases from V and 0 bases from J, leaving 13 bases between. This CDR3 region has 15 residues. Germline CDR1 and CDR2: MNHEY and SMNVEV (reference sequence). The CDR3 DNA reads TGTGCCAGCACGCCCGGTATTAGCTCCTACAATGAGCAGTTCTTC. Its protein is CASTPGISSYNEQFF.

J is TRBJ1-4 and V is TRBV5-6; 7 nucleotides match TRBD1. Losses at the gene ends were 0 bases for V and 4 bases for J; bases not matched to a gene: 0. The CDR3 is 14 amino acids. The germline V gene has CDR1 SGHDT and CDR2 YYEEEE. The CDR3 bases are TGTGCCAGCAGCTTGGCAGGGGGTAATGAAAAACTGTTTTTT. It encodes CASSLAGGNEKLFF.

V usage is TRBV7-8 and J usage is TRBJ2-3, with 8 bases matching TRBD2. The CDR3 is made up of 15 amino acids. Germline CDR1 is SGHVS and CDR2 is FQNEAQ. Trimming at V came to 6 bases and at J to 2 bases, leaving 7 bases not matched to a gene. Here the CDR3 DNA reads TGTGCCAGCAGTAACAGCGGGGGATTCACAGATACGCAGTATTTT. Amino acid sequence: CASSNSGGFTDTQYF. Filled out from reference TRBV7-8 and TRBJ2-3, the complete variable domain reads GAGVSQSPRYKVAKRGQDVALRCDPISGHVSLFWYQQALGQGPEFLTYFQNEAQLDKSGLPSDRFFAERPEGSVSTLKIQRTQQEDSAVYLCASSNSGGFTDTQYFGPGTRLTVL.

V and J are TRBV28 and TRBJ2-1; tentatively, D is TRBD2 (6 bases). The CDR3 loop spans 17 amino acids. Germline lookup yields CDR1 MDHEN and CDR2 SYDVKM. The ends were cut back, 5 bases at V and 4 bases at J, with 21 bases in the middle. This chain's CDR3 is CASSASVGRDRYNEQFF. The DNA of the CDR3 is TGTGCCAGCAGTGCATCGGTCGGGCGGGACCGATACAATGAGCAGTTCTTC.

This sequence joins TRBV27 and TRBJ2-1; TRBD1 matches 7 bases. V shed 5 bases and J 0 bases; nucleotides not matched to a gene: 7. This CDR3 has 16 amino acids. Germline values: CDR1 MNHEY, CDR2 SMNVEV (reference sequence). For the CDR3, the DNA is TGTGCCAGCAGTGTGACAGGGCTAGGCTCCTACAATGAGCAGTTCTTC. It codes for CASSVTGLGSYNEQFF.

The CDR3 protein is CSASRQGGGYTF. Written as DNA, the CDR3 is TGCAGTGCTAGTCGGCAGGGAGGTGGCTACACCTTC. J is TRBJ1-2 and V is TRBV20-1, with D tentatively TRBD1 (5 bases). Germline CDR1 DFQATT, CDR2 SNEGSKA (reference sequence). The CDR3 has 12 amino acids. Trimming took 3 bases from V and 7 from J, leaving 12 bases between them.

The CDR3 nucleotides are TGTGCCAGCAGTTACTCCCCGGACAGGGAGGCTGGCTACACCTTC. Its protein is CASSYSPDREAGYTF. V usage is TRBV6-5 and J usage is TRBJ1-2; 8 nucleotides match TRBD1. CDR1 is MNHEY, CDR2 SVGAGI, per germline. Trimming cost V 0 bases and J 7 bases; bases outside gene matches: 7. CDR3 length: 15 residues.

The sample holds a few counts of this clone. The rearrangement uses TRBV5-1 and TRBJ1-5; D remains unclear. V was shortened by 1 base and J by 6 bases, with 8 bases between the two germline ends. Germline lookup yields CDR1 SGHRS and CDR2 YFSETQ. The CDR3 spans 13 residues. The CDR3 DNA sequence: TGCGCCAGCAGCTTGTCCGGGTCTCAGCCCCAGCATTTT. Residues: CASSLSGSQPQHF. The full variable domain, rest sourced from reference TRBV5-1 and TRBJ1-5, is KAGVTQTPRYLIKTRGQQVTLSCSPISGHRSVSWYQQTPGQGLQFLFEYFSETQRNKGNFPGRFSGRQFSNSRSEMNVSTLELGDSALYLCASSLSGSQPQHFGDGTRLSIL.

The rearrangement links TRBV18 to TRBJ2-2, with TRBD1 matching over 8 bases. The CDR3 has 16 amino acids. The germline CDR1 and CDR2 sequences are KGHSH and LQKENI. V trimming: 3 bases; J trimming: 2 bases; junction bases outside the gene matches: 5. In nucleotides, the CDR3 is TGTGCCAGCTCACCTTGGACAGGGCAAAACACCGGGGAGCTGTTTTTT. This sequence encodes CASSPWTGQNTGELFF.